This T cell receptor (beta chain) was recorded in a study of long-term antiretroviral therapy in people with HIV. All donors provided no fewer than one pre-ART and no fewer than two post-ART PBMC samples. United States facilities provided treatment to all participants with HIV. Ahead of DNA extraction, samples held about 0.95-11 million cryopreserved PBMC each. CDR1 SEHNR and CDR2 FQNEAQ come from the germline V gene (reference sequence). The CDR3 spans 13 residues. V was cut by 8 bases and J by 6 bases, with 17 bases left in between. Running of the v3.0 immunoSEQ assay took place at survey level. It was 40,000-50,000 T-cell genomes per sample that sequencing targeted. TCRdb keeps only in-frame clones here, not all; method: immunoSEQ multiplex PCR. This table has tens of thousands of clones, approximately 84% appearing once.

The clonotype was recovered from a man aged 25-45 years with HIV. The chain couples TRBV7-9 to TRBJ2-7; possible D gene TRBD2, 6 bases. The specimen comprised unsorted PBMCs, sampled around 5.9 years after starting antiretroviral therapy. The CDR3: CASGTLQPGEQYF. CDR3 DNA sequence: TGTGCCAGCGGGACTTTGCAGCCGGGCGAGCAGTACTTC. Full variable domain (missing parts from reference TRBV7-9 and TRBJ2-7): DTGVSQNPRHKITKRGQNVTFRCDPISEHNRLYWYRQTLGQGPEFLTYFQNEAQLEKSRLLSDRFSAERPKGSFSTLEIQRTEQGDSAMYLCASGTLQPGEQYFGPGTRLTVT.